The 19 T cell receptor beta chains in this list originate from one sample, sequenced in a study of memory CD8 T cells in hepatitis C reinfection. Sequencing was performed with immunoSEQ multiplex PCR; in TCRdb, only in-frame clones are kept and a portion is missing. The sample yields 45,000 to 65,000 clones, 85% to 90% seen once. Described time point: pre-reinfection, 55 to 20 weeks before reinfection detection. The sorted cells went straight to TCR sequencing with no prior in vitro expansion. Material for sequencing was naive CD8+ T cells sorted from blood. These receptors originate from a man between 18 and 29 years old with hepatitis C virus infection.

The gene calls are TRBV6-6 and TRBJ2-1, with 13 bases fitting TRBD2. V shed 2 bases, J shed 9 bases, and the junction held 7 bases outside the gene matches. Germline values: CDR1 MNHNY, CDR2 SVGAGI (reference sequence). The CDR3 length is 16 residues. Written as DNA, the CDR3 is TGTGCCAGCAGTTACGAGGGACTAGCGGGGTTTGGTGAGCAGTTCTTC. Translation gives CASSYEGLAGFGEQFF.

The rearrangement links TRBV2 to TRBJ2-1; no reliable D call. The CDR3 contains 12 residues. The germline CDR1 and CDR2 sequences are SNHLY and FYNNEI. V lost 6 bases and J 2 bases, leaving 5 bases between the germline ends. CDR3 region: CASSGAYNEQFF. In DNA, the CDR3 is TGTGCCAGCAGCGGAGCCTACAATGAGCAGTTCTTC.

This clone was counted only a few times. V usage is TRBV9 and J usage is TRBJ1-3, with 7 bases aligning to TRBD1. From germline, CDR1 is SGDLS and CDR2 YYNGEE. CDR3 length equals 15 residues. The junction had 5 bases not matched to a gene; V was cut back by 5 bases and J by 0 bases. The CDR3 nucleotides are TGTGCCAGCAGTGGGGGACAGCCCTCTGGAAACACCATATATTTT. Translating gives CASSGGQPSGNTIYF.

The chain joins TRBV4-1 to TRBJ2-2, with a possible D match to TRBD2 (6 bases). Germline V gene sequence: CDR1 MGHRA, CDR2 YSYEKL. The length of the CDR3 is 15 residues. V was trimmed by 0 bases and J by 1 base, leaving 6 bases between them. Here the CDR3 reads CASSQEEGNTGELFF. The CDR3 DNA follows: TGCGCCAGCAGCCAAGAGGAGGGGAACACCGGGGAGCTGTTTTTT.

V and J are TRBV6-1 and TRBJ1-5; D unresolved. The length of the CDR3 is 14 residues. V was shortened by 3 bases and J by 0 bases, with 6 bases between the two germline ends. The germline V gene has CDR1 MNHNS and CDR2 SASEGT. The CDR3 nucleotides read TGTGCCAGCAGTGAGGGCTATAGCAATCAGCCCCAGCATTTT. It specifies CASSEGYSNQPQHF.

CDR3 in DNA: TGTGCCAGCAGTTACGACATCATGGGCTACACCTTC. It codes for CASSYDIMGYTF. This chain links TRBV6-5 with TRBJ1-2; D gene uncertain. Germline V gene sequence: CDR1 MNHEY, CDR2 SVGAGI. Trimming stripped 2 bases from V and 8 bases from J, with 9 bases between. This CDR3 contains 12 residues.

The chain recombines TRBV19 with TRBJ1-1, with D hard to call. Germline CDR1 LNHDA, CDR2 SQIVND (reference sequence). The CDR3 runs to 13 residues. Trimming left V 3 bases short and J 1 base short, with 6 bases between. CDR3 loop: CASSMSGNTEAFF. CDR3 nucleotide sequence: TGTGCCAGTAGTATGTCCGGGAACACTGAAGCTTTCTTT.

The V gene is TRBV27, the J gene TRBJ2-7, with TRBD1 matching 10 bases. Germline V gene lookup returns CDR1 MNHEY and CDR2 SMNVEV (reference sequence). V lost 6 bases and J lost 2; bases outside the gene matches: 7. CDR3 length: 15 residues. This CDR3 is CASSKTGTGAYEQYF. CDR3 sequence (DNA): TGTGCCAGCAGCAAAACCGGGACAGGGGCCTACGAGCAGTACTTC.

The chain joins TRBV29-1 to TRBJ2-4, with D perhaps matching TRBD1 (5 bases). Germline values: CDR1 SQVTM, CDR2 ANQGSEA. The CDR3 runs 12 residues. V was clipped by 4 bases and J by 8 bases, with 12 bases between them. CDR3 in amino acids: CSVVGLEDIQYF. In DNA, the CDR3 is TGCAGCGTTGTGGGGCTTGAGGACATTCAGTACTTC.

DNA for the CDR3: TGTGCCAGCAGCTCCCTTGCTAGCGGGGCGACTCACGAGCAGTACTTC. This gives the protein CASSSLASGATHEQYF. This chain links TRBV7-9 with TRBJ2-7; 9 nucleotides align to TRBD2. J was trimmed by 5 bases and V by 4 bases; bases with no gene match: 12. Per germline, CDR1 SEHNR and CDR2 FQNEAQ (reference sequence). The CDR3 runs to 16 residues.

The chain links TRBV4-1 to TRBJ2-1; 10 nucleotides align to TRBD2. The trim removed 1 base at V and 7 bases at J, leaving 10 bases unmatched. CDR1 is MGHRA, CDR2 YSYEKL, per germline. The CDR3 is 17 amino acids. CDR3 nucleotides: TGCGCCAGCAGCCAAGGGGGCCTAGCGGGAGCGAATAATGAGCAGTTCTTC. This encodes CASSQGGLAGANNEQFF.

The chain uses TRBV5-1 and TRBJ1-3, with D unresolved. The germline V and J ends were trimmed by 10 bases and 0 bases, with 17 bases remaining between them. CDR1 is SGHRS, CDR2 YFSETQ, per germline. This CDR3 contains 15 residues. The CDR3 region is CAGLSGDISGNTIYF. DNA of the CDR3: TGCGCCGGCCTATCCGGGGATATCTCTGGAAACACCATATATTTT.

The chain joins TRBV7-9 to TRBJ1-2; D uncertain. CDR3 length: 16 residues. Germline CDR1 is SEHNR and CDR2 is FQNEAQ (reference sequence). Deletions cut 0 bases from V and 0 bases from J, with 11 bases between. Here the CDR3 reads CASSLAGSEANYGYTF. CDR3 DNA sequence: TGTGCCAGCAGCTTAGCTGGCTCAGAAGCTAACTATGGCTACACCTTC.

This clone has a single count. This chain connects TRBV6-5 to TRBJ2-1; D unresolved. V lost 2 bases and J lost 1, with 12 bases in between. The CDR3 loop spans 16 amino acids. Per the germline V gene, CDR1 is MNHEY and CDR2 is SVGAGI. In DNA, the CDR3 is TGTGCCAGCAGTTACGGCGACACTCTATCCTACAATGAGCAGTTCTTC. Protein: CASSYGDTLSYNEQFF.

This rearrangement joins TRBV7-2 to TRBJ2-7; 8 bases agree with TRBD2. The CDR3 sequence is 15 residues long. J was trimmed by 0 bases and V by 4 bases; bases with no gene match: 5. The germline V gene has CDR1 SGHTA and CDR2 FQGNSA. In DNA form, the CDR3 reads TGTGCCAGCAGCTACTCCAGCGGGAGCTCCTACGAGCAGTACTTC. Translated: CASSYSSGSSYEQYF.

The chain couples TRBV28 to TRBJ1-4; maybe TRBD1 (5 bases). This CDR3 region has 14 residues. V dropped 5 bases and J dropped 0 bases, with 7 bases sitting between them. Looked up from germline, CDR1 is MDHEN and CDR2 is SYDVKM. The CDR3: CASSAGSTNEKLFF. In DNA form, the CDR3 reads TGTGCCAGCAGTGCAGGGTCAACTAATGAAAAACTGTTTTTT. The variable domain in full, completed from reference TRBV28 and TRBJ1-4, reads DVKVTQSSRYLVKRTGEKVFLECVQDMDHENMFWYRQDPGLGLRLIYFSYDVKMKEKGDIPEGYSVSREKKERFSLILESASTNQTSMYLCASSAGSTNEKLFFGSGTQLSVL.

In its sample, this clone was seen once. The chain joins TRBV7-9 to TRBJ2-3, with 8 bases that match TRBD2. With V trimmed by 11 bases and J by 5 bases, 12 bases remained unmatched. The CDR3 contains 14 residues. From germline, CDR1 is SEHNR and CDR2 FQNEAQ (reference sequence). The CDR3 loop is CASGVAGIGDTQYF. The CDR3 DNA reads as TGTGCCTCCGGGGTAGCGGGAATAGGAGATACGCAGTATTTT. Full variable domain (remainder filled in from reference TRBV7-9 and TRBJ2-3): DTGVSQNPRHKITKRGQNVTFRCDPISEHNRLYWYRQTLGQGPEFLTYFQNEAQLEKSRLLSDRFSAERPKGSFSTLEIQRTEQGDSAMYLCASGVAGIGDTQYFGPGTRLTVL.

This sequence joins TRBV29-1 and TRBJ2-5; tentative D call: TRBD2 (6 bases). The J call is doubtful: the DNA matches TRBJ2-7 better. The CDR3 sequence is 14 residues long. The germline gives CDR1 SQVTM, CDR2 ANQGSEA. In nucleotides, the CDR3 is TGCAGCGTTGTTCCCACTCGGGAGCCCTACGAGCAGTACTTC. Encoded protein: CSVVPTREPYEQYF.

The V gene is TRBV29-1, the J gene TRBJ2-5; D may be TRBD1 (5 bases). Germline CDR1 is SQVTM and CDR2 is ANQGSEA. This CDR3 has 15 amino acids. Trimming cost V 3 bases and J 2 bases, with 16 bases left between them. For the CDR3, the DNA is TGCAGCGTTGAGAGCCCGGCGGACATTCAAGAGACCCAGTACTTC. It is translated as CSVESPADIQETQYF.